The subject of this entry is one TCR beta chain. These data come from a study of blood T cell repertoires in COVID-19. In the original workflow: Nucleated cell number was recorded as an estimate derived from reference gene primer amplification. The table came from immunoSEQ multiplex PCR; TCRdb's copy has only in-frame clones and leaves some out. The DNA was the basis for D and trimming; V, J and clone size are from that table. The repertoire holds around 94,000 clones, with approximately 86% as singletons. Germline values: CDR1 MDHEN, CDR2 SYDVKM. Unmatched junction bases numbered 7, after V lost 5 bases and J lost 7 bases. The CDR3 is 13 amino acids.

Specimen: peripheral blood. This rearrangement joins TRBV28 to TRBJ1-2; 7 nucleotides align to TRBD1. The clonotype originates from a man older than 75 with acute or convalescent COVID-19. The chain's CDR3 is CASSPGTEGGYTF. The DNA for the CDR3 is TGTGCCAGCAGTCCCGGGACAGAAGGTGGCTACACCTTC.